Sequencing of this TCR beta chain was carried out in a study of beta chain features in type 1 diabetes. Using CD45RO/CCR7/CD25/CD127/CD95/CD27, CD4+ naive, central memory, regulatory and stem cell-like memory cells were sorted. Purity above 95% was achieved in all sorted populations. CDR3 length equals 15 residues. Germline assignment: CDR1 SGHNT and CDR2 YYREEE (reference sequence). Trimming pared 0 bases from V and 2 bases from J, leaving 11 bases between. Study observations and caveats: Type 1 diabetes patients had TCRB CDR3s that were shorter (moderately but significantly so) in all four CD4+ subsets.

The isolated RNA, all of it, was reverse transcribed, so expressed TCRB transcripts were what got sequenced. Sequencing was performed with immunoSEQ multiplex PCR; in TCRdb, only in-frame clones are kept and a portion is missing. The sample lists roughly 150,000 clones, approximately 10% seen once, with about 0.75% in the top ten. Comment on this clone: Its target is unknown.

The sequence derives from a woman aged 25 to 39 with type 1 diabetes. The V call is TRBV5-4, the J call TRBJ1-2; D not resolved. The sequencing sample was made of central memory CD4+ T cells from blood. The CDR3 DNA reads as TGTGCCAGCAGCTTGGCCCGGGGAGTCAACTATGGCTACACCTTC. Residues: CASSLARGVNYGYTF.